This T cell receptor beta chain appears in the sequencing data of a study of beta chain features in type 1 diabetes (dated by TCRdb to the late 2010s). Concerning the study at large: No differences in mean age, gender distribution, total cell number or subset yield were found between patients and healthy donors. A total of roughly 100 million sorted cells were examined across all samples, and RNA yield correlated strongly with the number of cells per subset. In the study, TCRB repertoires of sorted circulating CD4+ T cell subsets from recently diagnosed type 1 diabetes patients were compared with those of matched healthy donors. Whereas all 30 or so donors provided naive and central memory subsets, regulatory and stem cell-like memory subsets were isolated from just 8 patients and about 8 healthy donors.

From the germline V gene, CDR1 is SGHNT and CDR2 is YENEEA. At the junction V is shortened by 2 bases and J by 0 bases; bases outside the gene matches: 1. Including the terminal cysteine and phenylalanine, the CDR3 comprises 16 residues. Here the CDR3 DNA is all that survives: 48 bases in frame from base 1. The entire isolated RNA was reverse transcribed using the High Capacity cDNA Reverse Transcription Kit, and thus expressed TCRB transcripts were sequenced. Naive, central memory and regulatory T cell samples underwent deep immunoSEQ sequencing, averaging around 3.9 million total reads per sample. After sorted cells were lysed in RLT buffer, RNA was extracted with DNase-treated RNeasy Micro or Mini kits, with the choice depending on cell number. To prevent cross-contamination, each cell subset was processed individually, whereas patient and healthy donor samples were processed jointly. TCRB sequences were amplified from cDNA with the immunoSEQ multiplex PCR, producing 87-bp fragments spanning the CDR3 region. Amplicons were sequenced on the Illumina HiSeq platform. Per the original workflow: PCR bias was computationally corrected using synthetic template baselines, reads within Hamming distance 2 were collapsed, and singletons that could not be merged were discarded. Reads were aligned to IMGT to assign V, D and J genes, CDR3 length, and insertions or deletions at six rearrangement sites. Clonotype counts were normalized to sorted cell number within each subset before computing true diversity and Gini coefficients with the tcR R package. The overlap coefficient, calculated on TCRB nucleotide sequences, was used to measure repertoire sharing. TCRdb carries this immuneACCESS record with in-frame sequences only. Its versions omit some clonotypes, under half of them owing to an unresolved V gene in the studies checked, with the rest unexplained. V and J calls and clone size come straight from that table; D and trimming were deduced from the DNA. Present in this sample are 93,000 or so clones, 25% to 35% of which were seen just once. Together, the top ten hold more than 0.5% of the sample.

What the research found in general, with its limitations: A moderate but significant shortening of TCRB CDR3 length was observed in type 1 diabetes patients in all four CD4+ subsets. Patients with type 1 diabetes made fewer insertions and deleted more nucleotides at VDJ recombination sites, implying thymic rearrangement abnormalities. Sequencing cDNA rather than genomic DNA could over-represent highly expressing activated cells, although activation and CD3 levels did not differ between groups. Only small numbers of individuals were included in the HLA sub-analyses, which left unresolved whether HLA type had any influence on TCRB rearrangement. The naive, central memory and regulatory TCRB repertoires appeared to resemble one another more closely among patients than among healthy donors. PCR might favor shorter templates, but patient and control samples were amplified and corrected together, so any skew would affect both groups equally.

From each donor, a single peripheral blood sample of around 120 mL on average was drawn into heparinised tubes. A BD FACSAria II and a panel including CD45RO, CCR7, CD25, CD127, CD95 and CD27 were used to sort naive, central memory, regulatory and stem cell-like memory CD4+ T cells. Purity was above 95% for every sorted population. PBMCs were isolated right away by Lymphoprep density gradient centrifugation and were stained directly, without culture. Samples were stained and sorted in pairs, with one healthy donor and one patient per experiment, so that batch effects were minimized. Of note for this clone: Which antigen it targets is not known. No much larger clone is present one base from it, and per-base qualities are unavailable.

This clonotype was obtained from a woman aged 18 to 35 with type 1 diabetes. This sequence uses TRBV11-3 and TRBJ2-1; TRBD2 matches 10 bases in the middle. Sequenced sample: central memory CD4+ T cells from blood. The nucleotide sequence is TGTGCCAGCAGCTTAATAGCGGGGGGCTCCTACAATGAGCAGTTCTTC. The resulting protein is CASSLIAGGSYNEQFF.